This T cell receptor beta chain derives from a study of cytomegalovirus exposure and HLA in healthy donors. Germline loops: CDR1 SGHRS, CDR2 YFSETQ. The V end was cut by 0 bases, the J end by 5 bases, with 6 bases between. This CDR3 is built from 13 residues. PCR was performed using 60 Vbeta and 13 Jbeta primers. Here immunoSEQ multiplex PCR was the method, and the copy in TCRdb shows in-frame clones only, minus some. Of 150,000 to 200,000 clones in the sample, 65% to 90% were seen once. Sequenced material: PBMCs. The chain combines TRBV5-1 with TRBJ1-5; weak D call: TRBD1 (5 bases). This clonotype originated in a male donor in good health and CMV-seronegative. The CDR3 DNA is TGCGCCAGCAGCTTGGGGGGGGATCAGCCCCAGCATTTT. This translates into CASSLGGDQPQHF.